Detailed here is one TCR beta chain. Recruits, aged about 18 to 90 years, lived in roughly 22 US areas. Two negative PCRs, clearance, or symptom resolution had been documented for recovered Cohort 3 donors. This entry belongs to a study of blood T cell repertoires in COVID-19. Overall study context: Researchers got acute and convalescent COVID-19 samples from the United States, Italy and Spain.

Germline CDR1 is SNHLY and CDR2 is FYNNEI. J was trimmed by 2 bases and V by 8 bases; bases with no gene match: 9. The CDR3 extends over 14 amino acids. As handled by the study authors: Amplification from reference gene primers served as the basis for estimated nucleated cell counts. The protocol was immunoSEQ multiplex PCR, while the TCRdb copy is restricted to in-frame clones and leaves out a portion. V and J calls plus clone size are reproduced from that table; the DNA served to infer D and trimming. The table includes roughly 220,000 clones, approximately 80% detected once. Sequencing was performed on PBMCs or T cells enriched from blood (not recorded which). The chain recombines TRBV2 with TRBJ2-7; 7 bases fit TRBD2. This TCR was sampled from a man between 35 and 55 years old who had recovered from COVID-19. The CDR3 DNA reads as TGTGCCAGCGGGAGGGATGGCGTAACCTACGAGCAGTACTTC. Translated, it gives CASGRDGVTYEQYF.